A selection of T cell receptor beta chains follows, all from one sample in a study of cytomegalovirus exposure and HLA in healthy donors. Only in-frame clones appear in the TCRdb table, and some are missing; sequencing was by immunoSEQ multiplex PCR. The table includes some 200,000 clones, approximately 90% detected once. The material sequenced was PBMCs. The receptors were sampled from a young woman in good health and CMV-seronegative. Each CDR3 is given with its conserved first and last residue. Fields, in order: J gene, V gene, clone size, D gene, CDR3 DNA, CDR3 protein. A D gene is named only where the DNA matches it firmly. For some rows the clone size is stated as once, few or many, or as a class when expanded; others skip it.

j_gene: TRBJ1-5; v_gene: TRBV19; abundance: NA; d_gene: TRBD1; CDR3nt: TGTGCCACCCACCCAGGGGGTTATAGCAATCAGCCCCAGCATTTT; CDR3aa: CATHPGGYSNQPQHF
j_gene: TRBJ1-1; v_gene: TRBV5-4; abundance: NA; d_gene: NA; CDR3nt: TGTGCCAGCAGCTCCCTCGTTGAGGACACTGAAGCTTTCTTT; CDR3aa: CASSSLVEDTEAFF
j_gene: TRBJ2-7; v_gene: TRBV7-2; abundance: NA; d_gene: TRBD2; CDR3nt: TGTGCCAGCCGACTAGCGGGAGGGCGAAACGAGCAGTACTTC; CDR3aa: CASRLAGGRNEQYF
j_gene: TRBJ2-5; v_gene: TRBV4-1; abundance: NA; d_gene: TRBD2; CDR3nt: TGCGCCAGCAGCCAAGACGGCGGGAGGGTTGAAGAGACCCAGTACTTC; CDR3aa: CASSQDGGRVEETQYF
j_gene: TRBJ1-2; v_gene: TRBV5-1; abundance: NA; d_gene: NA; CDR3nt: TGCGCCAGCAGCTTGGTCCAGGCAGGGGTAATGGGCTACACCTTC; CDR3aa: CASSLVQAGVMGYTF
j_gene: TRBJ1-5; v_gene: TRBV29-1; abundance: NA; d_gene: NA; CDR3nt: TGCAGCGTTGATGAAGGAGGAAGCAATCAGCCCCAGCATTTT; CDR3aa: CSVDEGGSNQPQHF
j_gene: TRBJ2-1; v_gene: TRBV5-4; abundance: NA; d_gene: TRBD2; CDR3nt: TGTGCCAGCAGCCCCGGGTCGGCGGGAGTGGGGAATGAGCAGTTCTTC; CDR3aa: CASSPGSAGVGNEQFF
j_gene: TRBJ2-7; v_gene: TRBV7-6; abundance: NA; d_gene: NA; CDR3nt: TGTGCCAGCAGCCCGGGATTCCTGGAATACGAGCAGTACTTC; CDR3aa: CASSPGFLEYEQYF
j_gene: TRBJ2-1; v_gene: TRBV11-3; abundance: once; d_gene: TRBD2; CDR3nt: TGTGCCAGCAGCTCTAGCGGGAGGAGGAACAATGAGCAGTTCTTC; CDR3aa: CASSSSGRRNNEQFF
j_gene: TRBJ1-1; v_gene: TRBV6-1; abundance: NA; d_gene: NA; CDR3nt: TGTGCCAGCAGTGCCCCAGGGAGGGCTGAGAGGAGAATGAACACTGAAGCTTTCTTT; CDR3aa: CASSAPGRAERRMNTEAFF
j_gene: TRBJ1-1; v_gene: TRBV18; abundance: NA; d_gene: NA; CDR3nt: TGTGCCAGCTCACCGACGACAGGCTCTGAAGCTTTCTTT; CDR3aa: CASSPTTGSEAFF
j_gene: TRBJ2-3; v_gene: TRBV5-1; abundance: once; d_gene: NA; CDR3nt: TGCGCCAGCAGCTTGGGTAGCGGCCATAGCACAGATACGCAGTATTTT; CDR3aa: CASSLGSGHSTDTQYF
j_gene: TRBJ1-3; v_gene: TRBV7-8; abundance: NA; d_gene: NA; CDR3nt: TGTGCCAGCAGCTTAGCTCTCTCTGGAAACACCATATATTTT; CDR3aa: CASSLALSGNTIYF
j_gene: TRBJ1-5; v_gene: TRBV9; abundance: NA; d_gene: TRBD1; CDR3nt: TGTGCCAGCAGCCCAGGACAGGGAAGCAATCAGCCCCAGCATTTT; CDR3aa: CASSPGQGSNQPQHF
j_gene: TRBJ2-1; v_gene: TRBV27; abundance: once; d_gene: TRBD1; CDR3nt: TGTGCCACCGGGACAGTAAACCCAAATGAGCAGTTCTTC; CDR3aa: CATGTVNPNEQFF
j_gene: TRBJ1-2; v_gene: TRBV7-9; abundance: NA; d_gene: TRBD1; CDR3nt: TGTGCCAGCAGCAGGACCGAGACAGGGTGGGGTGGCTACACCTTC; CDR3aa: CASSRTETGWGGYTF
j_gene: TRBJ1-1; v_gene: TRBV28; abundance: NA; d_gene: TRBD1; CDR3nt: TGTGTCATAGGTGGGGACAGGACGTACACTGAAGCTTTCTTT; CDR3aa: CVIGGDRTYTEAFF
j_gene: TRBJ1-1; v_gene: TRBV10-3; abundance: once; d_gene: TRBD1; CDR3nt: TGTGCCATCACCGCGGACAGGGAAGCTTTCTTT; CDR3aa: CAITADREAFF
j_gene: TRBJ1-2; v_gene: TRBV6-6; abundance: NA; d_gene: TRBD1; CDR3nt: TGTGCCAGCAGTAACCCGAGACAGGGGAACTATGGCTACACCTTC; CDR3aa: CASSNPRQGNYGYTF
j_gene: TRBJ2-1; v_gene: TRBV27; abundance: NA; d_gene: TRBD1; CDR3nt: TGTGCCAGCAGTTTCCGGGACAGGGACAATGAGCAGTTCTTC; CDR3aa: CASSFRDRDNEQFF
j_gene: TRBJ1-2; v_gene: TRBV6-1; abundance: NA; d_gene: NA; CDR3nt: TGTGCCAGCAGTGAACGGTGGGCGAACTATGGCTACACCTTC; CDR3aa: CASSERWANYGYTF
j_gene: TRBJ2-7; v_gene: TRBV30; abundance: NA; d_gene: NA; CDR3nt: TGTGCCTGGAGTTTCCTTCGAGGGCGCAGCGCCCAAAGCTCCTACGAGCAGTACTTC; CDR3aa: CAWSFLRGRSAQSSYEQYF
j_gene: TRBJ2-1; v_gene: TRBV9; abundance: NA; d_gene: TRBD1; CDR3nt: TGTGCCAGCAGCGTGCGGACAGGGTCCGATGAGCAGTTCTTC; CDR3aa: CASSVRTGSDEQFF
j_gene: TRBJ2-7; v_gene: TRBV6-1; abundance: few; d_gene: NA; CDR3nt: TGTGCCAGCAGGACAGTGAGCTCCTACGAGCAGTACTTC; CDR3aa: CASRTVSSYEQYF
j_gene: TRBJ2-3; v_gene: TRBV4-1; abundance: NA; d_gene: NA; CDR3nt: TGCGCCAGCAGCCAAGAAGGAGGGACCGCCCGGGATACGCAGTATTTT; CDR3aa: CASSQEGGTARDTQYF
j_gene: TRBJ2-6; v_gene: TRBV25-1; abundance: many; d_gene: NA; CDR3nt: TGTGCCAGCAGTGGGCAGAATTCAAGCTCTGGGGCCAACGTCCTGACTTTC; CDR3aa: CASSGQNSSSGANVLTF
j_gene: TRBJ2-1; v_gene: TRBV7-8; abundance: NA; d_gene: TRBD1; CDR3nt: TGTGCCAGCAGCTTCCCGGGACAGACCTACAATGAGCAGTTCTTC; CDR3aa: CASSFPGQTYNEQFF
j_gene: TRBJ1-2; v_gene: TRBV25-1; abundance: few; d_gene: NA; CDR3nt: TGTGCCAGCGCACCGGACAGCTCAGTTTATGGCTACACCTTC; CDR3aa: CASAPDSSVYGYTF
j_gene: TRBJ2-1; v_gene: TRBV30; abundance: NA; d_gene: TRBD2; CDR3nt: TGTGCCTGGAGTGGGACTAGCGGGAGACGCTCCTACAATGAGCAGTTCTTC; CDR3aa: CAWSGTSGRRSYNEQFF
j_gene: TRBJ2-2; v_gene: TRBV18; abundance: once; d_gene: NA; CDR3nt: TGTGCCAGCTCACCACTATTATCACGGGACACCGGGGAGCTGTTTTTT; CDR3aa: CASSPLLSRDTGELFF
j_gene: TRBJ1-2; v_gene: TRBV28; abundance: NA; d_gene: NA; CDR3nt: TGTGCCAGCAGCTGGGGAGGCTATGGCTACACCTTC; CDR3aa: CASSWGGYGYTF
j_gene: TRBJ1-1; v_gene: TRBV29-1; abundance: NA; d_gene: NA; CDR3nt: TGCAGCGCCCAAATGGAGGCCATGAACACTGAAGCTTTCTTT; CDR3aa: CSAQMEAMNTEAFF
j_gene: TRBJ2-7; v_gene: TRBV30; abundance: NA; d_gene: NA; CDR3nt: TGTGCTCAAGGTTCGGGAGCTAGCTACGAGCAGTACTTC; CDR3aa: CAQGSGASYEQYF
j_gene: TRBJ2-3; v_gene: TRBV6-4; abundance: NA; d_gene: TRBD2; CDR3nt: TGTGCCAGCAGTGACTCGCAAAACACCGGGACTAGCGGTCCGGAATGTAGCACAGATACGCAGTATTTT; CDR3aa: CASSDSQNTGTSGPECSTDTQYF
j_gene: TRBJ1-5; v_gene: TRBV4-1; abundance: few; d_gene: NA; CDR3nt: TGCGCCAGCAGCCAAATCGGGGAAGGAAGTCAGCCCCAGCATTTT; CDR3aa: CASSQIGEGSQPQHF
j_gene: TRBJ1-1; v_gene: TRBV25-1; abundance: few; d_gene: NA; CDR3nt: TGTGCCAGCAGTGAAAGTCCGGGGAGGACTGAAGCTTTCTTT; CDR3aa: CASSESPGRTEAFF
j_gene: TRBJ2-7; v_gene: TRBV29-1; abundance: NA; d_gene: NA; CDR3nt: TGCAGCGTGAGGGACATCCCCTACGAGCAGTACTTC; CDR3aa: CSVRDIPYEQYF
j_gene: TRBJ2-7; v_gene: TRBV19; abundance: few; d_gene: TRBD2; CDR3nt: TGTGCCACCAGGCTAGCGGGACCAGGACCCTACGAGCAGTACTTC; CDR3aa: CATRLAGPGPYEQYF
j_gene: TRBJ1-4; v_gene: TRBV5-1; abundance: NA; d_gene: NA; CDR3nt: TGCGCCAGCAGCTTGGCGGCCAGGGGCTTGGAAAAACTGTTTTTT; CDR3aa: CASSLAARGLEKLFF
j_gene: TRBJ1-2; v_gene: TRBV10-2; abundance: NA; d_gene: NA; CDR3nt: TGCGCCAGCACCCAGCCCCGGCTAGCTAACTATGGCTACACCTTC; CDR3aa: CASTQPRLANYGYTF
j_gene: TRBJ2-1; v_gene: TRBV27; abundance: NA; d_gene: TRBD2; CDR3nt: TGTGCCAGCAGTACGCTGGGACTAGCGTCTTACAATGAGCAGTTCTTC; CDR3aa: CASSTLGLASYNEQFF
j_gene: TRBJ2-3; v_gene: TRBV28; abundance: NA; d_gene: TRBD2; CDR3nt: TGTGCCAGCAGTCTGACTAGCGGGAGGATTTATCGAGGAGATACGCAGTATTTT; CDR3aa: CASSLTSGRIYRGDTQYF
j_gene: TRBJ2-5; v_gene: TRBV4-2; abundance: NA; d_gene: NA; CDR3nt: TGTGCCAGCAGCCAAGGAGACAACCAAGAGACCCAGTACTTC; CDR3aa: CASSQGDNQETQYF
j_gene: TRBJ2-2; v_gene: TRBV9; abundance: NA; d_gene: NA; CDR3nt: TGTGCCAGCCGGGCGGGACCTACCAACACCGGGGAGCTGTTTTTT; CDR3aa: CASRAGPTNTGELFF
j_gene: TRBJ1-4; v_gene: TRBV5-1; abundance: once; d_gene: TRBD1; CDR3nt: TGCGCCAGCAGCTCGGACAGGGACAGTGAAAAACTGTTTTTT; CDR3aa: CASSSDRDSEKLFF
j_gene: TRBJ1-1; v_gene: TRBV6-5; abundance: NA; d_gene: NA; CDR3nt: TGTGCCAGCAGTTCACTAAGTCGCGCCCCGGAAGCTTTCTTT; CDR3aa: CASSSLSRAPEAFF
j_gene: TRBJ1-5; v_gene: TRBV18; abundance: few; d_gene: TRBD1; CDR3nt: TGTGCCAGCTCCCGGGACAGGGGGAGGGAGCCCCAGCATTTT; CDR3aa: CASSRDRGREPQHF
j_gene: TRBJ2-7; v_gene: TRBV7-9; abundance: NA; d_gene: NA; CDR3nt: TGTGCCAGCAGCTTAGTGGATAGCTATAACGAGCAGTACTTC; CDR3aa: CASSLVDSYNEQYF
j_gene: TRBJ2-6; v_gene: TRBV18; abundance: NA; d_gene: NA; CDR3nt: TGTGCCAGCTCATCGGTGCCTCCGGGGGCCAACGTCCTGACTTTC; CDR3aa: CASSSVPPGANVLTF
j_gene: TRBJ1-2; v_gene: TRBV11-2; abundance: once; d_gene: TRBD1; CDR3nt: TGTGCCAGCAGCTTAGAGGGCAGGGGGAGCTATGGCTACACCTTC; CDR3aa: CASSLEGRGSYGYTF
j_gene: TRBJ2-2; v_gene: TRBV11-3; abundance: NA; d_gene: NA; CDR3nt: TGTGCCAGCAGCCAGAACACCGGGGAGCTGTTTTTT; CDR3aa: CASSQNTGELFF
j_gene: TRBJ2-7; v_gene: TRBV5-8; abundance: NA; d_gene: TRBD2; CDR3nt: TGTGCCAGCAGCAGCGGGACTAGCGGGAGAAGGAGCGAGCAGTACTTC; CDR3aa: CASSSGTSGRRSEQYF